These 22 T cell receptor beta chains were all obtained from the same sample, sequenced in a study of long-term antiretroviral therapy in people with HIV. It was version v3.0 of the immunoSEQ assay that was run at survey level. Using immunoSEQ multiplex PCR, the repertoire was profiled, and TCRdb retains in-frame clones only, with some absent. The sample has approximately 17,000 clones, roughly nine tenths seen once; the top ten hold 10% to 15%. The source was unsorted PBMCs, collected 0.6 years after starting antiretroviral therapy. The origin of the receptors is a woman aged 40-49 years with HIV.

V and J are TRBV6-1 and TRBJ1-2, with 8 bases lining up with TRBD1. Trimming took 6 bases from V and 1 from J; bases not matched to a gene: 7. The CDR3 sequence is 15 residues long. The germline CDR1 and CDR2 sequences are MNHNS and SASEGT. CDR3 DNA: TGTGCCAGCAGCCAGGACAGGGATGGTAACTATGGCTACACCTTC. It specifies CASSQDRDGNYGYTF.

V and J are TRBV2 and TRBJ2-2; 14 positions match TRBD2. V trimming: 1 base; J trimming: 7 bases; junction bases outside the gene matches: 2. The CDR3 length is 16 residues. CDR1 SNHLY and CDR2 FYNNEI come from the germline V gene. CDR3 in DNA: TGTGCCAGCAGTGAAGGACTAGCGGGGGGGTTCGGGGAGCTGTTTTTT. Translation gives CASSEGLAGGFGELFF.

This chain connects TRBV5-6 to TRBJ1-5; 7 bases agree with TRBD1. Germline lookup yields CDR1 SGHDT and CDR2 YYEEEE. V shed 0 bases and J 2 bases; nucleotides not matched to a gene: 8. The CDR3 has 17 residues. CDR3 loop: CASSLAGGEGRNQPQHF. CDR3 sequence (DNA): TGTGCCAGCAGCTTGGCAGGGGGAGAGGGTCGCAATCAGCCCCAGCATTTT. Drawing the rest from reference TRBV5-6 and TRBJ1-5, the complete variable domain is DAGVTQSPTHLIKTRGQQVTLRCSPKSGHDTVSWYQQALGQGPQFIFQYYEEEERQRGNFPDRFSGHQFPNYSSELNVNALLLGDSALYLCASSLAGGEGRNQPQHFGDGTRLSIL.

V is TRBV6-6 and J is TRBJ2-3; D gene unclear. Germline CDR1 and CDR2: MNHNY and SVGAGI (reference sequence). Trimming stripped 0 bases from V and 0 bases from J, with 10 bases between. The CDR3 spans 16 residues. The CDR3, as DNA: TGTGCCAGCAGTTACTCGAGACTCTCTAGCACAGATACGCAGTATTTT. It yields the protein CASSYSRLSSTDTQYF.

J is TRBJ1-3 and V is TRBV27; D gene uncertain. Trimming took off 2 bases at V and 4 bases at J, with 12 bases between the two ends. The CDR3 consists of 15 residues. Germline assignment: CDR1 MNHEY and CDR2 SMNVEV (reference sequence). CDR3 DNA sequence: TGTGCCAGCAGTTTACTCCCCTTACTGGGAAACACCATATATTTT. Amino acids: CASSLLPLLGNTIYF.

The CDR3 bases are TGTGCCAGCAGTTTACAGGGGACCTACGAGCAGTACTTC. It codes for CASSLQGTYEQYF. This chain uses TRBV27 with TRBJ2-7; tentative D call: TRBD1 (6 bases). Trimming pared 2 bases from V and 2 bases from J, leaving 7 bases between. Germline V gives CDR1 MNHEY, CDR2 SMNVEV (reference sequence). The CDR3 is 13 residues long.

The CDR3, as DNA: TGTGCCAGCAGCTTAGTAGGGGGGACTAATGAAAAACTGTTTTTT. This gives the protein CASSLVGGTNEKLFF. V and J are TRBV7-9 and TRBJ1-4; possible D gene TRBD1, 6 bases. There are 15 residues in the CDR3. CDR1 SEHNR and CDR2 FQNEAQ come from the germline V gene (reference sequence). The V end lost 1 base, the J end lost 2 bases, and 8 bases lay between the germline ends.

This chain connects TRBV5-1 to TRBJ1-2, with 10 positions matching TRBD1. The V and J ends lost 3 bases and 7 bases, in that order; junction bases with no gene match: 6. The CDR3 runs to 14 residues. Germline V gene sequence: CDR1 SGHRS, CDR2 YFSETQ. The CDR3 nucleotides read TGCGCCAGCAGCTCCTTGGGACAGGGGTCTGGCTACACCTTC. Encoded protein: CASSSLGQGSGYTF.

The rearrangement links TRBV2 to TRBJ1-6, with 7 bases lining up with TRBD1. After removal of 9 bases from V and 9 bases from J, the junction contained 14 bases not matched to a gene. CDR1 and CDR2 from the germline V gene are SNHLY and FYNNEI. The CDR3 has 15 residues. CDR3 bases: TGTGCCAGAGCAAAAGGGACAGACAGGGCTTCACCCCTCCACTTT. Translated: CARAKGTDRASPLHF.

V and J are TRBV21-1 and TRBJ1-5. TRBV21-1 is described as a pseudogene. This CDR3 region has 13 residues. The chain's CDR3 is CASSKIRRQPQHF. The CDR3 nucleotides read TGTGCCAGCAGCAAAATCCGTAGGCAGCCCCAGCATTTT.

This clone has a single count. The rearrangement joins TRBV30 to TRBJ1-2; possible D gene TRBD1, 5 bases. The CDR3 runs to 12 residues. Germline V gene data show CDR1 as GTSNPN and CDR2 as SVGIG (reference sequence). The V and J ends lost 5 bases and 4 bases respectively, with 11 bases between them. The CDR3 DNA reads TGTGCCTGGCTAGACAGTAGCTATGGCTACACCTTC. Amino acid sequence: CAWLDSSYGYTF.

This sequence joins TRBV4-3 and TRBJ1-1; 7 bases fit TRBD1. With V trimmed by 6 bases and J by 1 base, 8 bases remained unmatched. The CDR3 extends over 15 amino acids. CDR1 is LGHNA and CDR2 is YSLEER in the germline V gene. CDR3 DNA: TGCGCCAGCAGGAGGGCGGCAGGGGGGAACACTGAAGCTTTCTTT. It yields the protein CASRRAAGGNTEAFF.

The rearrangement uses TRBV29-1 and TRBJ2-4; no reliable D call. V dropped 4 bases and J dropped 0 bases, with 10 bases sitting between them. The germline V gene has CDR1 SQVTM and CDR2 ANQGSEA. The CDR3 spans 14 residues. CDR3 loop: CSVGSNLAKNIQYF. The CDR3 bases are TGCAGCGTTGGGTCTAATCTAGCCAAAAACATTCAGTACTTC.

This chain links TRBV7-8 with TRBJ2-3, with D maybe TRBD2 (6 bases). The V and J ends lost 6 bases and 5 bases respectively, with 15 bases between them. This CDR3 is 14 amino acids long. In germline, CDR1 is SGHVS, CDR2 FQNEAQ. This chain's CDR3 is CASRRGPVGDTQYF. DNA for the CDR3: TGTGCCAGCAGGCGGGGACCGGTAGGAGATACGCAGTATTTT.

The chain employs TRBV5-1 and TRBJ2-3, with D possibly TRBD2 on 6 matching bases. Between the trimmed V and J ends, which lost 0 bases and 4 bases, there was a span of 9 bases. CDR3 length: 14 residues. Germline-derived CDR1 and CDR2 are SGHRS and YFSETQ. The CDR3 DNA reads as TGCGCCAGCAGCTTGGCGGGGGTCCCAGATACGCAGTATTTT. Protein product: CASSLAGVPDTQYF.

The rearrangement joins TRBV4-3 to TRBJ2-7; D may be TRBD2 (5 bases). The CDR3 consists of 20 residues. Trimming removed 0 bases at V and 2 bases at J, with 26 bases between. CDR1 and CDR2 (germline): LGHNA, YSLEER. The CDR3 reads CASSQELRRRLTFGPYEQYF. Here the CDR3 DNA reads TGCGCCAGCAGCCAAGAGCTGAGACGGAGACTAACCTTCGGGCCCTACGAGCAGTACTTC.

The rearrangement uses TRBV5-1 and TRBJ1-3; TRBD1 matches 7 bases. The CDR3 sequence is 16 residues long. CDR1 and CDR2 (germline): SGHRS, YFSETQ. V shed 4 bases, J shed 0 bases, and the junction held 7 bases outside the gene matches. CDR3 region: CASSTQGSPSGNTIYF. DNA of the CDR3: TGCGCCAGCAGCACACAGGGGTCCCCCTCTGGAAACACCATATATTTT.

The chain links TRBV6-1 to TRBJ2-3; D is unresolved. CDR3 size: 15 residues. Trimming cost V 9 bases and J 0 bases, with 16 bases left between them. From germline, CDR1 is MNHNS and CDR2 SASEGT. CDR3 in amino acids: CASKGNGVSTDTQYF. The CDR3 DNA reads TGTGCCAGTAAGGGCAATGGGGTTAGCACAGATACGCAGTATTTT.

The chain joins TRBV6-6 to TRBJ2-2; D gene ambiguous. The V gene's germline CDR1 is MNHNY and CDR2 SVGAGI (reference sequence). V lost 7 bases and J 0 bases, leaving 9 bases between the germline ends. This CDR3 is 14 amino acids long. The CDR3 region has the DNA TGTGCCAGCACGATTAGGGCGAACACCGGGGAGCTGTTTTTT. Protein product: CASTIRANTGELFF.

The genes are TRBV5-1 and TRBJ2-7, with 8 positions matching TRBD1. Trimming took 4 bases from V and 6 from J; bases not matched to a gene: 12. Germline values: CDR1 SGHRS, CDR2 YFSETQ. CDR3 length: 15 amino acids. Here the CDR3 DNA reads TGCGCCAGCAGCCTGCGACAGGGGACAGTGGGCGAGCAGTACTTC. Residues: CASSLRQGTVGEQYF.

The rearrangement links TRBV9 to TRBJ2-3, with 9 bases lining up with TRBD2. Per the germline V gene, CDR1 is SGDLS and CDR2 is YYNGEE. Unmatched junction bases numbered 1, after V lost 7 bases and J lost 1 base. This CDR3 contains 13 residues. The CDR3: CASEREGTDTQYF. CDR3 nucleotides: TGTGCCAGCGAGCGGGAGGGCACAGATACGCAGTATTTT.

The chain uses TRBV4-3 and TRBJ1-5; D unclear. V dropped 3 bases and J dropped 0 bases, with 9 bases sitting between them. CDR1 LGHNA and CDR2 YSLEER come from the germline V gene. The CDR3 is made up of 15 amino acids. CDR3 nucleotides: TGCGCCAGCAGCCAGACATTAGATAGCAATCAGCCCCAGCATTTT. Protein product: CASSQTLDSNQPQHF.